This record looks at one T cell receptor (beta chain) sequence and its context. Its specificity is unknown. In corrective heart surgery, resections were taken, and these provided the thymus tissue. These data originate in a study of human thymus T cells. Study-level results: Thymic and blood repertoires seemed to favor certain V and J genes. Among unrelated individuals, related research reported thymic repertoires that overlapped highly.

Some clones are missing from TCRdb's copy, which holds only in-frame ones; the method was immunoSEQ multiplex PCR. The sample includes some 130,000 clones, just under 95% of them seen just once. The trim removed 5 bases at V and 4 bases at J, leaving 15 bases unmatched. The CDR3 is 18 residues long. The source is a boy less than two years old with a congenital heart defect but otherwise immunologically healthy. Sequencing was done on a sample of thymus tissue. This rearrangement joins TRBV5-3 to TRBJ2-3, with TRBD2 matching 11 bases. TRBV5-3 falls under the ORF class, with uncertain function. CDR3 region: CARSRKGLAVLGADTQYF. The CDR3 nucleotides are TGTGCCAGAAGTCGAAAGGGACTAGCGGTTTTGGGGGCAGATACGCAGTATTTT.